Listed below are T cell receptor beta chains from one sample, sequenced in a study of blood T cells in healthy people across ages. TCRdb fed the 5' RACE reads into MiXCR, producing one record per CDR3 protein. The profile shows hundreds of thousands of distinct CDR3 sequences, about 20% of them singletons. The source material was blood. Source of these receptors: a man between 70 and 80 years old in good health. CDR3s include the opening cysteine and the closing phenylalanine or tryptophan. The D gene is left open where the match is weak. Size tells how often a clone was seen (once, few, many) or the class of an expanded clone, and some rows leave it out.

d_call j_call clone_size v_call cdr3_nt cdr3_aa
NA TRBJ1-6 NA TRBV5-1 TGCGCCAGCAGCCCGGGGACCGAGAATTCACCCCTCCACTTT CASSPGTENSPLHF
NA TRBJ1-3 few TRBV6-5 TGTGCCAGCACCGAGGGTACACAGCACTCTGGAAACACCATATATTTT CASTEGTQHSGNTIYF
NA TRBJ1-6 few TRBV20-1 TGCAGTGCTGGAGGAGGCTCCTATAATTCACCCCTCCACTTT CSAGGGSYNSPLHF
TRBD2 TRBJ2-1 NA TRBV24-1 TGTGCCACCAGTGATCCTAGCGGGAGGAGTGATGAGCAGTTCTTC CATSDPSGRSDEQFF
NA TRBJ1-1 NA TRBV4-1 TGCGCCAGCAGCCAAGATTTCGGTAGGCGTGAAGCTTTCTTT CASSQDFGRREAFF
NA TRBJ2-7 NA TRBV12-3/TRBV12-4 TGTGCCAGCAGTTTGCAGGCCAAAGCCTACGAGCAGTACTTC CASSLQAKAYEQYF
NA TRBJ1-1 few TRBV29-1 TGCAGCGTGAATCACCTGAGGACTGAAGCTTTCTTT CSVNHLRTEAFF
NA TRBJ1-1 NA TRBV2 TGTGCCAGCAGTCAGACGATCACTGAAGCTTTCTTT CASSQTITEAFF
TRBD1 TRBJ1-5 NA TRBV7-8 TGTGCCAGCAGCTTAGTCTCTGGGCAGGGGGCTGGCTGGGCCCAGCATTTT CASSLVSGQGAGWAQHF
NA TRBJ1-4 NA TRBV20-1 TGCAGTGTTAGGGGCCTGGAGGGACCAGTCTTCGAAAAACTGTTTTTT CSVRGLEGPVFEKLFF
NA TRBJ2-4 few TRBV12-5 TGTGCTAGTGGTTTAGGGAACATTCAGTACTTC CASGLGNIQYF
TRBD1 TRBJ1-2 NA TRBV6-6 TGTGCCAGCAGTTGGGGGACAGGCACCAACTATGGCTACACCTTC CASSWGTGTNYGYTF